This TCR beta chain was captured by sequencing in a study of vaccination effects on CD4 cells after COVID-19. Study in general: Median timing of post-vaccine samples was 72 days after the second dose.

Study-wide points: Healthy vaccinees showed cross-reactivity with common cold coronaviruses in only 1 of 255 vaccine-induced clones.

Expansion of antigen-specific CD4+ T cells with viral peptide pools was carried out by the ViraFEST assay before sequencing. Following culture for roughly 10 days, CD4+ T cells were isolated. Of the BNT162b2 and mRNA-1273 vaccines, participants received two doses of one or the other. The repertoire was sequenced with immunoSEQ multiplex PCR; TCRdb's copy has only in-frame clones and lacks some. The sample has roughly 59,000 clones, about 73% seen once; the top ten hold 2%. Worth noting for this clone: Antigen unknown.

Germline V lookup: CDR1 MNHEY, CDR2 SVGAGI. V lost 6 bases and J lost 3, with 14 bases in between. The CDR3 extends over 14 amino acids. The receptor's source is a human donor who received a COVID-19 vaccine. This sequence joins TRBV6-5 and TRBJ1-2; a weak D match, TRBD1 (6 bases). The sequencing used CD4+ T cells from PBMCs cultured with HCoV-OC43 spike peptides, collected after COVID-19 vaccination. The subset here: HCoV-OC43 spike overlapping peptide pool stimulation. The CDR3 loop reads CASSTRGFDYGYTF. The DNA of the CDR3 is TGTGCCAGCAGCACCAGGGGATTTGACTATGGCTACACCTTC.